Below are 17 T cell receptor beta chains sequenced from a single sample in a study of blood T cell repertoires in COVID-19. Assay: immunoSEQ multiplex PCR; the TCRdb copy retains only in-frame clones and omits some. Among approximately 200,000 clones listed, around nine tenths were seen once. Specimen: PBMCs or T cells enriched from blood (not recorded which). These receptors were obtained from a young woman who had been exposed to COVID-19.

This chain joins TRBV10-1 and TRBJ1-1; D is unclear. Germline V CDR1 and CDR2: WNHNN, SYGVQD (reference sequence). There are 15 residues in the CDR3. Deletions cut 4 bases from V and 0 bases from J, with 12 bases between. In DNA, the CDR3 is TGCGCCAGCAGTGCCGGGGTGGGAATGAACACTGAAGCTTTCTTT. Encoded protein: CASSAGVGMNTEAFF.

The chain recombines TRBV6-5 with TRBJ1-5; TRBD1 aligns across 8 bases. Per the germline V gene, CDR1 is MNHEY and CDR2 is SVGAGI. The CDR3 is made up of 13 amino acids. V gave up 8 bases and J gave up 4 bases; unmatched junction bases: 4. CDR3 loop: CASQGAGNQPQHF. The CDR3 region has the DNA TGTGCCAGCCAGGGGGCGGGGAATCAGCCCCAGCATTTT.

The genes are TRBV3-1 (or the pseudogene TRBV3-2) and TRBJ2-3; D possibly corresponds to TRBD2 (8 bases). V was pared by 3 bases and J by 5 bases, with 24 bases between. The length of the CDR3 is 18 residues. CDR1 is LGHDT, CDR2 YNNKEL, per germline (reference sequence). CDR3 nucleotide sequence: TGTGCCAGCAGCCATCGACAGGGAGGGACTAGAGAGGAAGATACGCAGTATTTT. This translates into CASSHRQGGTREEDTQYF.

This clone is a singleton in its sample. The DNA for the CDR3 is TGTGCCAGCAGCGATCCCACAGGGACGTTAAACTCACCCCTCCACTTT. It is translated as CASSDPTGTLNSPLHF. The chain is built from TRBV11-2 and TRBJ1-6, with TRBD1 as a possible D gene (6 bases). Trimming pared 5 bases from V and 10 bases from J, leaving 21 bases between. The CDR3 runs 16 residues. The germline V gene encodes CDR1 SGHAT and CDR2 FQNNGV.

The chain links TRBV9 to TRBJ1-2; possibly TRBD1 for D (5 bases). Trimming left V 2 bases short and J 5 bases short, with 16 bases between. CDR3 length: 15 residues. The germline V gene encodes CDR1 SGDLS and CDR2 YYNGEE. The CDR3 DNA follows: TGTGCCAGCAGCGTGACTGAACGGGGGGGATATGGCTACACCTTC. Its translation is CASSVTERGGYGYTF.

The CDR3 loop reads CASSNSGRADGNEQFF. CDR3 bases: TGTGCCAGCAGTAATAGCGGGAGGGCCGACGGGAATGAGCAGTTCTTC. The chain couples TRBV25-1 to TRBJ2-1, with TRBD2 matching over 11 bases. The J segment lost 7 bases and the V segment lost 5 bases, leaving 10 bases of the junction unmatched. The germline V gene encodes CDR1 MGHDK and CDR2 SYGVNS. The CDR3 is made up of 16 amino acids. The full variable domain, its missing parts supplied by reference TRBV25-1 and TRBJ2-1, is EADIYQTPRYLVIGTGKKITLECSQTMGHDKMYWYQQDPGMELHLIHYSYGVNSTEKGDLSSESTVSRIRTEHFPLTLESARPSHTSQYLCASSNSGRADGNEQFFGPGTRLTVL.

The chain employs TRBV5-6 and TRBJ2-7; weak D call: TRBD2 (5 bases). Trimming pared 0 bases from V and 3 bases from J, leaving 10 bases between. Germline assignment: CDR1 SGHDT and CDR2 YYEEEE. The CDR3 consists of 14 residues. CDR3 in DNA: TGTGCCAGCAGCTTGGGAGGGATCGGCTACGAGCAGTACTTC. This translates into CASSLGGIGYEQYF.

This clone occurred a few times. The chain links TRBV27 to TRBJ2-1; 7 positions agree with TRBD2. Germline V lookup: CDR1 MNHEY, CDR2 SMNVEV (reference sequence). The ends lost 4 bases at V and 3 bases at J; junction bases unmatched: 9. The CDR3 length is 16 residues. The CDR3 DNA sequence: TGTGCCAGCAGTTCCATCCTGCGGGAGCACTACAATGAGCAGTTCTTC. Translation gives CASSSILREHYNEQFF.

This clone was counted between two and nine times. This chain joins TRBV5-1 and TRBJ2-3; TRBD2 matches at 9 bases. Germline V CDR1 and CDR2: SGHRS, YFSETQ. The trim removed 1 base at V and 4 bases at J, leaving 10 bases unmatched. The CDR3 has 17 amino acids. The CDR3 spells CASSLFGSGSVSDTQYF. The CDR3 bases are TGCGCCAGCAGCTTGTTCGGTAGCGGGAGTGTTTCAGATACGCAGTATTTT.

The rearrangement uses TRBV5-1 and TRBJ2-3; D not certain. V lost 2 bases, J lost 0 bases, and 10 bases lay in between. Looked up from germline, CDR1 is SGHRS and CDR2 is YFSETQ. The CDR3 loop spans 15 amino acids. The DNA for the CDR3 is TGCGCCAGCAGCTTTGACTCGGTTAGCACAGATACGCAGTATTTT. Translated: CASSFDSVSTDTQYF. The whole variable domain, filled in from reference TRBV5-1 and TRBJ2-3, reads KAGVTQTPRYLIKTRGQQVTLSCSPISGHRSVSWYQQTPGQGLQFLFEYFSETQRNKGNFPGRFSGRQFSNSRSEMNVSTLELGDSALYLCASSFDSVSTDTQYFGPGTRLTVL.

This clone showed up just once. The rearrangement uses TRBV21-1 and TRBJ1-3. TRBV21-1 is assigned pseudogene status. This CDR3 is built from 16 residues. Here the CDR3 reads CASSKWRRSSGNTIYF. The CDR3 DNA sequence: TGTGCCAGCAGCAAATGGCGGCGGTCCTCTGGAAACACCATATATTTT.

The chain employs TRBV9 and TRBJ1-5; tentatively, D is TRBD1 (6 bases). CDR1 and CDR2 (germline): SGDLS, YYNGEE. This CDR3 spans 15 amino acids. The V and J ends lost 4 bases and 7 bases respectively, with 18 bases between them. CDR3 nucleotide sequence: TGTGCCAGCAGCACAGACCCAGGGGCTCGCCAGCCCCAGCATTTT. This sequence encodes CASSTDPGARQPQHF.

The chain combines TRBV29-1 with TRBJ1-1; TRBD1 matches 10 bases. Per germline, CDR1 SQVTM and CDR2 ANQGSEA. CDR3 length equals 13 residues. V was pared by 7 bases and J by 3 bases, with 5 bases of the junction left unmatched. The CDR3 is CSGTGQGDTEAFF. The CDR3 DNA reads as TGCAGCGGGACAGGACAGGGGGACACTGAAGCTTTCTTT.

The rearrangement uses TRBV24-1 and TRBJ2-5; TRBD1 agrees at 8 bases. The CDR3 has 15 residues. V was pared by 4 bases and J by 5 bases, with 8 bases of the junction left unmatched. CDR1 is KGHDR, CDR2 SFDVKD, per germline. CDR3 bases: TGTGCCACCAGTGACCGTGGACAGGGAGTGGAGACCCAGTACTTC. It is translated as CATSDRGQGVETQYF.

The CDR3 DNA follows: TGTGCCAGCAGCTTTGGGACTCCGTCTTCCCACGAGCAGTACTTC. Its translation is CASSFGTPSSHEQYF. This chain connects TRBV5-4 to TRBJ2-7, with D perhaps matching TRBD2 (6 bases). This CDR3 spans 15 amino acids. Trimming removed 2 bases from V and 5 bases from J, with 17 bases in between. Germline CDR1 reads SGHNT; CDR2 reads YYREEE (reference sequence).

The genes are TRBV9 and TRBJ2-1, with 11 nucleotides matching TRBD2. Germline CDR1 is SGDLS and CDR2 is YYNGEE. The J segment lost 4 bases and the V segment lost 0 bases, leaving 3 bases of the junction unmatched. There are 16 residues in the CDR3. CDR3 in amino acids: CASSVGGTSGYNEQFF. The CDR3 coding sequence is TGTGCCAGCAGCGTAGGAGGGACTAGCGGATACAATGAGCAGTTCTTC.

This rearrangement joins TRBV6-5 to TRBJ2-1; tentatively, D is TRBD1 (6 bases). Germline CDR1 reads MNHEY; CDR2 reads SVGAGI. The CDR3 has 15 residues. Trimming took off 7 bases at V and 6 bases at J, with 19 bases between the two ends. CDR3 sequence reads: CASTQGPLGRNEQFF. CDR3 bases: TGTGCCAGCACCCAGGGGCCACTTGGCCGCAATGAGCAGTTCTTC.